This passage covers 22 T cell receptor beta chains from one sample sequenced in a study of T cells in Graves' hyperthyroidism and ophthalmopathy (dated by TCRdb to between 2018 and 2021). The library was made by multiplex PCR. TCRdb names Illumina HiSeq 2000 as the instrument used. Amplification of TCR beta CDR3 regions was carried out from RNA transcripts. The TCR CDR3 was subjected to a first round of RT-PCR using the HTBI primer set and the Qiagen OneStep RT-PCR kit. The public reads were run again by TCRdb, first through fastp at Q25 and then through MiXCR, and only productive beta chains were kept. Entries are consolidated by CDR3 protein sequence, retaining the most common genes and DNA. The sample table contains under 350,000 distinct CDR3 sequences; only one count was recorded for 15% to 20% of them. The top ten clones comprise less than 70% of the sample. The specimen was blood. The receptors originated from a woman aged 60-75 years with Graves' ophthalmopathy.

This clonotype was seen repeatedly, ten times or more. The gene calls are TRBV3-1 and TRBJ1-1; D gene unclear. The CDR3 spans 13 residues. Per germline, CDR1 LGHDT and CDR2 YNNKEL (reference sequence). The V gene lost 1 base and the J gene lost 0 bases, with 3 bases spanning the gap. The CDR3 sequence: CASSQGMNTEAFF. CDR3 DNA sequence: TGTGCCAGCAGCCAAGGCATGAACACTGAAGCTTTCTTT.

In its sample, this clonotype was seen many times. The rearrangement joins TRBV10-2 to TRBJ1-2; a weak D match, TRBD1 (5 bases). V shed 6 bases and J shed 0 bases, with 8 bases lying between them. The V gene's germline CDR1 is WSHSY and CDR2 SAAADI. CDR3 length: 13 residues. CDR3 bases: TGCGCCAGCAGGGACAATTCTAACTATGGCTACACCTTC. This sequence encodes CASRDNSNYGYTF.

To note about this clonotype: At one of its ends the junction is not consistent with the germline gene, which may arise from a read error. The rearrangement uses TRBV28 and TRBJ2-1, with TRBD2 identical over 14 bases. Germline V gene lookup returns CDR1 MDHEN and CDR2 SYDVKM. The CDR3 covers 17 residues. The CDR3 region has the DNA TGCGCCAGCAGTTTACCGACTAGCGGGGGGGCCGGCTATGAGCAGTTCTTC. Translated: CASSLPTSGGAGYEQFF. Full variable domain (remainder filled in from reference TRBV28 and TRBJ2-1): DVKVTQSSRYLVKRTGEKVFLECVQDMDHENMFWYRQDPGLGLRLIYFSYDVKMKEKGDIPEGYSVSREKKERFSLILESASTNQTSMYLCASSLPTSGGAGYEQFFGPGTRLTVL.

The chain carries TRBV20-1 and TRBJ1-1; maybe TRBD1 (5 bases). This CDR3 contains 15 residues. The ends were cut back, 3 bases at V and 0 bases at J, with 14 bases in the middle. The germline V gene has CDR1 DFQATT and CDR2 SNEGSKA (reference sequence). The CDR3 DNA follows: TGCAGTGCTAGCCCGGGGTGGGGGATGAACACTGAAGCTTTCTTT. Its translation is CSASPGWGMNTEAFF.

This clonotype was seen a handful of times. The chain employs TRBV2 and TRBJ2-3; 10 bases are a match to TRBD2. The V and J ends lost 5 bases and 4 bases, in that order; junction bases with no gene match: 6. This CDR3 comprises 15 residues. In germline, CDR1 is SNHLY, CDR2 FYNNEI. CDR3 nucleotides: TGTGCCAGCAGTAAGCGGGGGGGCGTAGCAGATACGCAGTATTTT. Translating it yields CASSKRGGVADTQYF.

This rearrangement joins TRBV13 to TRBJ1-1; no firm D call. Germline lookup yields CDR1 PRHDT and CDR2 FYEKMQ (reference sequence). Trimming took off 5 bases at V and 11 bases at J, with 18 bases between the two ends. There are 13 residues in the CDR3. CDR3 sequence (DNA): TGTGCCAGCAGCGTAGATGCGGGGAAGAAGGCTTTCTTT. Its protein is CASSVDAGKKAFF.

This clonotype was found many times. V and J are TRBV5-5 and TRBJ2-7; 8 bases are shared with TRBD2. The CDR3 runs to 15 residues. The J segment lost 2 bases and the V segment lost 0 bases, leaving 4 bases of the junction unmatched. Germline V gene data show CDR1 as SGHKS and CDR2 as YYEKEE (reference sequence). The CDR3 region has the DNA TGTGCCAGCAGCTTGGCGACGGGAGGGCCCTACGAGCAGTACTTC. Its translation: CASSLATGGPYEQYF. Full variable domain (outside the CDR3, taken from reference TRBV5-5 and TRBJ2-7): DAGVTQSPTHLIKTRGQQVTLRCSPISGHKSVSWYQQVLGQGPQFIFQYYEKEERGRGNFPDRFSARQFPNYSSELNVNALLLGDSALYLCASSLATGGPYEQYFGPGTRLTVT.

At least ten counts were recorded for this clonotype. This chain connects TRBV5-1 to TRBJ2-7, with a tentative D call TRBD2 (6 bases). Germline V CDR1 and CDR2: SGHRS, YFSETQ. V was shortened by 1 base and J by 0 bases, with 14 bases between the two germline ends. This CDR3 is 16 amino acids long. Here the CDR3 DNA reads TGCGCCAGCAGCTTGTCCGGAGGGAAAGCCTCCTACGAGCAGTACTTC. It is translated as CASSLSGGKASYEQYF.

This chain connects TRBV18 to TRBJ2-7; either TRBD1 or TRBD2 may fit D (5 bases each). The CDR3 contains 15 residues. V gave up 3 bases and J gave up 2 bases, with 14 bases separating them. Germline CDR1 reads KGHSH; CDR2 reads LQKENI. This CDR3 reads CASSPGARSAYEQYF. The CDR3 region has the DNA TGTGCCAGCTCACCCGGGGCGAGGTCGGCCTACGAGCAGTACTTC.

This clonotype was counted between two and nine times. The rearrangement links TRBV6-1 to TRBJ2-2, with no clear D. CDR3 length: 11 residues. Germline loops: CDR1 MNHNS, CDR2 SASEGT. Trimming took off 6 bases at V and 5 bases at J, with 4 bases between the two ends. The CDR3 DNA follows: TGTGCCAGCAGGGAAACCGGGGAGCTGTTTTTT. Protein product: CASRETGELFF.

This clonotype was observed at least ten times. CDR3 sequence reads: CASSSGEASYEQYF. CDR3 sequence (DNA): TGTGCCAGCAGTAGCGGGGAAGCCTCCTACGAGCAGTACTTC. V and J are TRBV27 and TRBJ2-7, with 7 bases matching TRBD2. The germline CDR1 and CDR2 sequences are MNHEY and SMNVEV (reference sequence). After removal of 5 bases from V and 0 bases from J, the junction contained 4 bases not matched to a gene. The CDR3 is 14 amino acids.

At least ten counts were recorded for this clonotype. The chain is built from TRBV20-1 and TRBJ1-5; 8 bases match TRBD1. The length of the CDR3 is 17 residues. CDR1 is DFQATT and CDR2 is SNEGSKA in the germline V gene (reference sequence). After removal of 3 bases from V and 6 bases from J, the junction contained 16 bases not matched to a gene. The CDR3: CSASSRQGAWGSQPQHF. For the CDR3, the DNA is TGCAGTGCTAGTAGTCGGCAGGGGGCTTGGGGGAGTCAGCCCCAGCATTTT.

Many counts were recorded for this clonotype. This chain connects TRBV7-2 to TRBJ2-3; 12 bases are shared with TRBD2. V lost 2 bases and J lost 3; bases outside the gene matches: 15. CDR3 length: 20 amino acids. CDR1 is SGHTA and CDR2 is FQGNSA in the germline V gene. DNA for the CDR3: TGTGCCAGCAGCTTAAAAGGAGAGACTAGCGGGAGTTTCGGGACAGATACGCAGTATTTT. Its translation: CASSLKGETSGSFGTDTQYF.

The chain has TRBV4-3 and TRBJ2-7; 7 bases are shared with TRBD2. Germline CDR1 is LGHNA and CDR2 is YSLEER. This CDR3 region has 16 residues. With 4 bases clipped from V and 0 bases from J, the junction kept 9 bases outside the gene matches. The CDR3 reads CASSPSLAGNSYEQYF. CDR3 sequence (DNA): TGCGCCAGCAGCCCCTCTTTAGCGGGCAACTCCTACGAGCAGTACTTC.

This clonotype was seen many times. This sequence joins TRBV20-1 and TRBJ1-1; the D is unclear. V was pared by 7 bases and J by 1 base, with 16 bases between. Germline CDR1 DFQATT, CDR2 SNEGSKA (reference sequence). The CDR3 sequence is 14 residues long. The CDR3 loop reads CSVRRATPNTEAFF. In nucleotides, the CDR3 is TGCAGTGTCCGCCGGGCCACCCCGAACACTGAAGCTTTCTTT.

This clonotype was seen ten or more times. The rearrangement links TRBV6-5 to TRBJ2-7; D gene unclear. This CDR3 is 13 amino acids long. With 0 bases removed from V and 2 bases from J, the gap between germline ends came to 5 bases. Germline V gene data show CDR1 as MNHEY and CDR2 as SVGAGI. CDR3: CASSYSPAYEQYF. The CDR3 DNA is TGTGCCAGCAGTTACTCCCCGGCCTACGAGCAGTACTTC.

V is TRBV4-1 and J is TRBJ2-3; 13 nucleotides line up with TRBD2. CDR3 length: 17 amino acids. V lost 4 bases, J lost 4 bases, and 8 bases stayed unmatched. Germline-derived CDR1 and CDR2 are MGHRA and YSYEKL. The CDR3 DNA is TGCGCCAGCAGCCTCAGGACTAGCGGGGGTAGGGCAGATACGCAGTATTTT. Its protein is CASSLRTSGGRADTQYF.

This clonotype was detected ten times or more. The chain recombines TRBV12-3 or TRBV12-4 with TRBJ1-2, with D possibly matching TRBD1 (6 bases). This CDR3 has 13 residues. Between the trimmed V and J ends, which lost 6 bases and 5 bases, there was a span of 13 bases. The CDR3 here is CASSRTAEYGYTF. The CDR3 nucleotides are TGTGCCAGCAGCCGGACAGCGGAATATGGCTACACCTTC.

This clonotype was recorded many times. The chain links TRBV27 to TRBJ2-5; possible D gene TRBD1, 7 bases. Trimming removed 6 bases from V and 2 bases from J, with 13 bases in between. CDR3 length: 14 residues. Germline loops: CDR1 MNHEY, CDR2 SMNVEV (reference sequence). CDR3 sequence: CASRIAGQQETQYF. CDR3 in DNA: TGTGCCAGCAGAATCGCGGGACAGCAAGAGACCCAGTACTTC.

This clonotype was recorded many times. V is TRBV5-5 and J is TRBJ2-5; D not resolved. Germline V gene sequence: CDR1 SGHKS, CDR2 YYEKEE (reference sequence). The CDR3 contains 14 residues. V shed 3 bases and J shed 5 bases, with 14 bases lying between them. The CDR3 bases are TGTGCCAGCAGCTCCGATGGGGTGAGGGAGACCCAGTACTTC. Protein: CASSSDGVRETQYF. Supplemented by reference TRBV5-5 and TRBJ2-5, the full variable domain reads DAGVTQSPTHLIKTRGQQVTLRCSPISGHKSVSWYQQVLGQGPQFIFQYYEKEERGRGNFPDRFSARQFPNYSSELNVNALLLGDSALYLCASSSDGVRETQYFGPGTRLLVL.

This clonotype was observed a handful of times. Its ends do not fully match the called genes, so a read error is possible. The gene calls are TRBV7-2 and TRBJ2-5; D remains unclear. CDR1 is SGHTA and CDR2 is FQGNSA in the germline V gene. CDR3 length equals 8 residues. The CDR3 is CASSPMDF. The CDR3 DNA follows: TGTGCCAGCAGCCCTATGGACTTC.

This clonotype was counted at least ten times. The J gene is TRBJ1-6, the V gene TRBV2; D call uncertain. In germline, CDR1 is SNHLY, CDR2 FYNNEI. Trimming left V 8 bases short and J 8 bases short, with 19 bases between. CDR3 length: 15 amino acids. CDR3 loop: CASDPGDRVDSPLHF. DNA for the CDR3: TGTGCCAGCGACCCTGGCGATCGGGTCGATTCACCCCTCCACTTT.